This T cell receptor (beta chain) was sequenced for a study of post-analysis software for immune sequencing data. Study conclusions and caveats: Higher frequency in patients than in controls was seen for several TRBV segments, with TRBV5-6, TRBV5-1 and TRBV20-1 among them.

V shed 3 bases and J shed 5 bases, with 8 bases lying between them. The CDR3 has 13 amino acids. Unique-molecular-identifier-tagged TCR beta cDNA libraries were used. TCRdb called the PCR reads again in MiXCR, with one record for every CDR3 protein. Of about 820,000 distinct CDR3 sequences in the sample, roughly 50% were seen once. Details on this clonotype: The antigen is undetermined.

The source is a girl aged 10-17 years with multiple sclerosis. The sample was blood. The rearrangement links TRBV12-3 or TRBV12-4 to TRBJ2-1; D not certain. The CDR3 is CASSFSSNNEQFF. The CDR3 DNA reads TGTGCCAGCAGTTTCTCCTCTAACAATGAGCAGTTCTTC.